These 31 T cell receptor beta chains were sequenced from one sample in a study of blood T cell repertoires in COVID-19. TCRdb's copy holds only in-frame clones and misses some; the assay was immunoSEQ multiplex PCR. The table records 90,000 to 100,000 clones, around 88% of them present only once. The specimen sequenced was peripheral blood. Receptors originate from a woman in her sixties with COVID-19, enrolled during active disease.

The chain has TRBV7-2 and TRBJ2-7, with D possibly matching TRBD1 (6 bases). Between the trimmed V and J ends, which lost 5 bases and 2 bases, there was a span of 10 bases. Germline CDR1 is SGHTA and CDR2 is FQGNSA. The CDR3 runs to 13 residues. CDR3 loop: CASSLGQPYEQYF. The CDR3 bases are TGTGCCAGCAGCCTAGGACAGCCCTACGAGCAGTACTTC.

The chain combines TRBV5-3 with TRBJ2-2, with a possible D match to TRBD2 (7 bases). TRBV5-3 is assigned to the ORF class and has an uncertain function. The length of the CDR3 is 14 residues. The ends were cut back, 0 bases at V and 6 bases at J, with 9 bases in the middle. The CDR3 DNA sequence: TGTGCCAGAAGCTTGGCGGGGGGCCCCGGGGAGCTGTTTTTT. This gives the protein CARSLAGGPGELFF.

This clone was picked up a small number of times. The chain employs TRBV2 and TRBJ2-1; possibly TRBD2 for D (5 bases). Per germline, CDR1 SNHLY and CDR2 FYNNEI. The CDR3 runs to 13 residues. The V gene lost 7 bases and the J gene lost 4 bases, with 11 bases spanning the gap. In DNA, the CDR3 is TGTGCCAGCAAGCTCGGGATTTACAATGAGCAGTTCTTC. It encodes CASKLGIYNEQFF.

The chain recombines TRBV24-1 with TRBJ2-2, with 8 bases aligning to TRBD1. V was clipped by 5 bases and J by 6 bases; unmatched bases: 13. This CDR3 contains 17 residues. Per germline, CDR1 KGHDR and CDR2 SFDVKD. This chain's CDR3 is CATSAAQGVWVAGELFF. The DNA for the CDR3 is TGTGCCACCAGTGCCGCACAGGGGGTATGGGTCGCCGGGGAGCTGTTTTTT.

This clone was found a few times. This chain's CDR3 is CASSPTVGQGWEKLFF. The CDR3 DNA sequence: TGTGCCAGCAGCCCGACAGTAGGACAGGGTTGGGAAAAACTGTTTTTT. The chain recombines TRBV3-1 (or the pseudogene TRBV3-2) with TRBJ1-4, with 8 bases lining up with TRBD1. The germline V gene encodes CDR1 LGHDT and CDR2 YNNKEL (reference sequence). V lost 4 bases and J lost 8; bases outside the gene matches: 12. The CDR3 has 16 residues.

The CDR3 nucleotides are TGTGCCTGGGGACAGTCCTCCTACGAGCAGTACTTC. It specifies CAWGQSSYEQYF. This sequence joins TRBV30 and TRBJ2-7; tentatively, D is TRBD1 (6 bases). This CDR3 region has 12 residues. CDR1 and CDR2 from the germline V gene are GTSNPN and SVGIG (reference sequence). The V and J ends lost 5 bases and 0 bases respectively, with 8 bases between them.

This clone turned up a few times. The J gene is TRBJ1-2, the V gene TRBV3-1 (or the pseudogene TRBV3-2); D call uncertain. The V gene lost 3 bases and the J gene lost 1 base, with 15 bases spanning the gap. Looked up from germline, CDR1 is LGHDT and CDR2 is YNNKEL (reference sequence). The CDR3 is made up of 16 amino acids. CDR3 sequence: CASSHPSPQDNYGYTF. CDR3 DNA: TGTGCCAGCAGCCACCCCTCCCCGCAGGATAACTATGGCTACACCTTC.

The gene calls are TRBV5-8 and TRBJ1-6; the D is unclear. The CDR3 is 14 residues long. V gave up 0 bases and J gave up 7 bases, with 8 bases separating them. Germline CDR1 SGHTS, CDR2 YDEGEE. The CDR3 spells CASSLGQYNSPLHF. The CDR3 nucleotides are TGTGCCAGCAGCTTGGGGCAGTACAATTCACCCCTCCACTTT.

This clone was found once. The genes are TRBV6-2 or TRBV6-3 and TRBJ2-2, with a possible D match to TRBD2 (7 bases). This CDR3 has 16 amino acids. CDR1 MNHEY and CDR2 SVGEGT come from the germline V gene. V lost 6 bases and J 7 bases, leaving 21 bases between the germline ends. In nucleotides, the CDR3 is TGTGCCAGCAGCCCCCCGGGGGGCGCCCGTGGCGGGGAGCTGTTTTTT. This encodes CASSPPGGARGGELFF.

J is TRBJ2-7 and V is TRBV4-2; D might be TRBD2 (6 bases). V was trimmed by 0 bases and J by 1 base, leaving 10 bases between them. Per germline, CDR1 LGHNA and CDR2 YNFKEQ. This CDR3 has 15 residues. DNA of the CDR3: TGTGCCAGCAGCCAAGATCGCGGGGTTTCCTACGAGCAGTACTTC. This gives the protein CASSQDRGVSYEQYF.

J is TRBJ2-2 and V is TRBV7-3; 10 bases line up with TRBD2. This CDR3 contains 17 residues. CDR1 and CDR2 (germline): SGHTA, FQGTGA. V dropped 3 bases and J dropped 1; count of bases not matched to a gene: 5. CDR3 protein: CASSLLRTSGNTGELFF. CDR3 DNA: TGTGCCAGCAGCTTGTTGAGGACTAGCGGGAACACCGGGGAGCTGTTTTTT.

CDR3 nucleotides: TGTGCCAGCTCACCACAGGACAGCACGAGCTCCTACAATGAGCAGTTCTTC. Translating gives CASSPQDSTSSYNEQFF. The J gene is TRBJ2-1, the V gene TRBV18, with a tentative D call TRBD1 (6 bases). The V gene lost 1 base and the J gene lost 0 bases, with 13 bases spanning the gap. The CDR3 length is 17 residues. Germline assignment: CDR1 KGHSH and CDR2 LQKENI.

This chain uses TRBV4-2 with TRBJ1-2; 10 bases map to TRBD1. The CDR3 covers 14 residues. After removal of 3 bases from V and 8 bases from J, the junction contained 6 bases not matched to a gene. Germline V gene data show CDR1 as LGHNA and CDR2 as YNFKEQ. The CDR3 loop reads CASSHDRGLGGYTF. CDR3 coding DNA: TGTGCCAGCAGCCATGACAGGGGGCTGGGCGGCTACACCTTC.

The CDR3 DNA is TGTGCCAGCAGTTACACCCTGGGGGGTTTAGACTATGGCTACACCTTC. Residues: CASSYTLGGLDYGYTF. The chain has TRBV6-6 and TRBJ1-2, with a weak D call TRBD1 (5 bases). The CDR3 is 16 residues long. Germline CDR1 reads MNHNY; CDR2 reads SVGAGI (reference sequence). Deletions cut 2 bases from V and 3 bases from J, with 16 bases between.

The CDR3, as DNA: TGTGCCAGCAGTCGGGACCGGGACAGGGGTACGAACACTGAAGCTTTCTTT. Translating it yields CASSRDRDRGTNTEAFF. This chain links TRBV27 with TRBJ1-1; 10 bases line up with TRBD1. The germline gives CDR1 MNHEY, CDR2 SMNVEV (reference sequence). Trimming cost V 5 bases and J 1 base; bases outside gene matches: 10. The CDR3 spans 17 residues.

The rearrangement uses TRBV7-6 and TRBJ2-7; D unclear. The length of the CDR3 is 15 residues. Germline loops: CDR1 SGHVS, CDR2 FNYEAQ. With 2 bases removed from V and 6 bases from J, the gap between germline ends came to 17 bases. The CDR3 DNA reads TGTGCCAGCAGCTTACTTTCTGGCGATGCAGGCGAGCAGTACTTC. Translated, it gives CASSLLSGDAGEQYF.

This chain joins TRBV5-6 and TRBJ2-7; TRBD2 matches at 8 bases. Germline CDR1 and CDR2: SGHDT and YYEEEE. The CDR3 contains 14 residues. Trimming removed 7 bases from V and 0 bases from J; junction bases left unmatched: 6. The CDR3 loop reads CASEGGRRSYEQYF. The CDR3 nucleotides are TGTGCCAGCGAAGGCGGGAGGCGCTCCTACGAGCAGTACTTC.

The V gene is TRBV7-2, the J gene TRBJ1-4; D call uncertain. Germline V gene sequence: CDR1 SGHTA, CDR2 FQGNSA. V was clipped by 3 bases and J by 8 bases, with 10 bases between them. The CDR3 runs 13 residues. CDR3 protein: CASSLRRGEKLFF. As DNA, the CDR3 is TGTGCCAGCAGCTTGCGCAGAGGAGAAAAACTGTTTTTT.

J is TRBJ2-1 and V is TRBV18, with 9 bases fitting TRBD1. After removal of 3 bases from V and 9 bases from J, the junction contained 9 bases not matched to a gene. Germline loops: CDR1 KGHSH, CDR2 LQKENI. The CDR3 is 15 residues long. The CDR3 region is CASSPTGQGGSEQFF. CDR3 nucleotide sequence: TGTGCCAGCTCACCTACGGGACAGGGAGGCAGTGAGCAGTTCTTC.

The V gene is TRBV18, the J gene TRBJ1-4, with 7 bases lining up with TRBD1. The CDR3 is made up of 14 amino acids. Losses at the gene ends were 4 bases for V and 3 bases for J; bases not matched to a gene: 2. Germline CDR1 and CDR2: KGHSH and LQKENI. The DNA for the CDR3 is TGTGCCAGCTCACTGGGACAGTCTAATGAAAAACTGTTTTTT. It is translated as CASSLGQSNEKLFF.

For this clone: A junction end diverges from the germline sequence, so it may reflect a read error. The DNA of the CDR3 is TGTGCCAGCAGCTTAGTGACAGCGGGGGGCTACAGTGAGCAGTTCTTC. Translated: CASSLVTAGGYSEQFF. The V call is TRBV11-2, the J call TRBJ2-1, with 9 positions matching TRBD2. This CDR3 contains 16 residues. Looked up from germline, CDR1 is SGHAT and CDR2 is FQNNGV.

J is TRBJ1-5 and V is TRBV9, with D maybe TRBD1 (5 bases). Trimming took 2 bases from V and 1 from J, leaving 10 bases between them. CDR1 and CDR2 (germline): SGDLS, YYNGEE. The CDR3 consists of 15 residues. The CDR3 DNA reads TGTGCCAGCAGCGTCGGAGACAGCAGCAATCAGCCCCAGCATTTT. Amino acid sequence: CASSVGDSSNQPQHF.

V and J are TRBV4-3 and TRBJ1-1, with unresolved D. The CDR3 is 12 residues long. V shed 2 bases and J shed 8 bases, with 9 bases lying between them. Looked up from germline, CDR1 is LGHNA and CDR2 is YSLEER. As DNA, the CDR3 is TGCGCCAGCAGCCAATTTGGCGGCGAAGCTTTCTTT. This encodes CASSQFGGEAFF.

The chain carries TRBV30 and TRBJ2-3, with D possibly TRBD2 on 5 matching bases. Trimming stripped 4 bases from V and 5 bases from J, with 16 bases between. CDR3 length: 14 amino acids. Germline V CDR1 and CDR2: GTSNPN, SVGIG (reference sequence). The CDR3 DNA reads as TGTGCCTGGACCCACGACCCCGGGGAAGATACGCAGTATTTT. Encoded protein: CAWTHDPGEDTQYF.

The gene calls are TRBV7-2 and TRBJ1-1; perhaps TRBD1 as D (6 bases). Germline lookup yields CDR1 SGHTA and CDR2 FQGNSA. CDR3 length: 14 residues. V was trimmed by 7 bases and J by 1 base, leaving 13 bases between them. Written as DNA, the CDR3 is TGTGCCAGCAAGAGGGGGGGAGGGAACACTGAAGCTTTCTTT. Translating it yields CASKRGGGNTEAFF.

This rearrangement joins TRBV27 to TRBJ1-2; no definite D call. Germline CDR1 and CDR2: MNHEY and SMNVEV (reference sequence). Trimming left V 5 bases short and J 4 bases short, with 11 bases between. This CDR3 has 13 amino acids. As DNA, the CDR3 is TGTGCCAGCAGTCACCCCCGGAGCTATGGCTACACCTTC. This codes for CASSHPRSYGYTF.

In DNA form, the CDR3 reads TGTGCCAGCAGCTTGAGGAGGGCGGCTAATGAAAAACTGTTTTTT. Translation: CASSLRRAANEKLFF. The V gene is TRBV5-6, the J gene TRBJ1-4; D is uncertain. This CDR3 spans 15 amino acids. The germline CDR1 and CDR2 sequences are SGHDT and YYEEEE. Trimming pared 1 base from V and 3 bases from J, leaving 10 bases between.

The chain couples TRBV9 to TRBJ1-1, with 7 bases lining up with TRBD1. This CDR3 has 14 amino acids. The V gene's germline CDR1 is SGDLS and CDR2 YYNGEE. V lost 3 bases, J lost 6 bases, and 8 bases stayed unmatched. The CDR3 nucleotides are TGTGCCAGCAGCGCCCGACAGGGTCCGTCTGAAGCTTTCTTT. Translation: CASSARQGPSEAFF.

The CDR3 bases are TGTGCCAGCAGTTACGCCAGCGGGGGTAAACCTAGCACAGATACGCAGTATTTT. Translating it yields CASSYASGGKPSTDTQYF. The J gene is TRBJ2-3, the V gene TRBV6-2 or TRBV6-3; 8 bases match TRBD2. CDR1 MNHEY and CDR2 SVGEGT come from the germline V gene. The CDR3 is 18 amino acids. Trimming took 2 bases from V and 0 from J; bases not matched to a gene: 10.

This sequence joins TRBV3-1 (or the pseudogene TRBV3-2) and TRBJ2-1; 8 nucleotides match TRBD2. Germline CDR1 and CDR2: LGHDT and YNNKEL (reference sequence). Unmatched junction bases numbered 10, after V lost 1 base and J lost 8 bases. The CDR3 length is 16 residues. The CDR3 loop is CASSQGSPGGRDEQFF. The CDR3 DNA reads TGTGCCAGCAGCCAAGGAAGCCCGGGGGGGCGGGATGAGCAGTTCTTC.

The rearrangement links TRBV14 to TRBJ1-1; D is unclear. Germline loops: CDR1 SGHDN, CDR2 FVKESK. V was shortened by 0 bases and J by 2 bases, with 7 bases between the two germline ends. CDR3 length: 14 amino acids. CDR3 bases: TGTGCCAGCAGCCAAGAAGTGGGCAACACTGAAGCTTTCTTT. It codes for CASSQEVGNTEAFF.